This is a list of T cell receptor beta chains from one sample in a study of CD8+CD57+ T cells in acquired aplastic anemia. In TCRdb, the reads were re-called with MiXCR into one record per CDR3 protein. Found here are about 81,000 distinct CDR3 sequences, approximately 46% of them singletons; the top ten hold approximately 70%. The sequencing sample was made of sorted CD4+, CD8+, or CD8+CD57+ T cells (not recorded which) from PBMCs. All receptors derive from a human donor in good health, serving as a control. Both conserved end residues are part of each CDR3. The D gene is left open where the match is weak. Expanded clones get a size class; other rows say once, few or many, or leave the size out.

j_call,v_call,clone_size,d_call,cdr3_aa,cdr3_nt
TRBJ2-3,TRBV11-1,many,TRBD2,CASSTLASGGFGDTQYF,TGTGCCAGCAGCACCCTAGCTAGCGGGGGGTTTGGAGATACGCAGTATTTT
TRBJ1-6,TRBV5-5,once,.,CASRHTQSSYNSPLHF,TGTGCCAGCAGACACACACAGAGCTCCTATAATTCACCCCTCCACTTT
TRBJ2-3,TRBV10-3,.,TRBD2,CAIRAGTSGASTDTQYF,TGTGCCATCAGAGCCGGGACTAGCGGGGCTAGCACAGATACGCAGTATTTT
TRBJ2-1,TRBV24-1,many,TRBD2,CATSETLAGIDEQFF,TGTGCCACCAGTGAAACGTTAGCGGGAATCGATGAGCAGTTCTTC
TRBJ2-3,TRBV10-3,once,TRBD2,CASSRTSGALSTDTQYF,TGTGCCAGCAGCAGGACTAGCGGGGCCTTATCCACAGATACGCAGTATTTT
TRBJ2-5,TRBV19,.,TRBD2,CASSRGGLGETQYF,TGTGCCAGTAGCCGGGGGGGCCTAGGAGAGACCCAGTACTTC
TRBJ1-1,TRBV29-1,.,.,CSVERTSNTEAFF,TGCAGCGTTGAGAGGACATCGAACACTGAAGCTTTCTTT
TRBJ1-4,TRBV7-3,.,.,CASSHRPAEKLFF,TGTGCCAGCAGCCACCGGCCCGCAGAAAAACTGTTTTTT
TRBJ1-6,TRBV7-2,.,.,CASSAGSGSPLHF,TGTGCCAGCAGCGCAGGTTCTGGGTCACCCCTCCACTTT
TRBJ2-3,TRBV15,.,.,CATSRDQDTQYF,TGTGCCACCAGCAGAGATCAGGATACGCAGTATTTT
TRBJ1-5,TRBV6-1,many,.,CASSETGNQPQHF,TGTGCCAGCAGTGAAACAGGCAATCAGCCCCAGCATTTT
TRBJ2-7,TRBV25-1,.,TRBD1,CASSEYVGQGAWEQYF,TGTGCCAGCAGTGAATACGTGGGACAGGGGGCTTGGGAGCAGTACTTC
TRBJ2-7,TRBV20-1,many,.,CSGRVAARDEQYF,TGCAGTGGTAGAGTAGCGGCGAGGGACGAGCAGTACTTC
TRBJ2-3,TRBV29-1,many,TRBD2,CSATDPNRGEADTQYF,TGCAGCGCCACCGACCCGAATCGGGGGGAGGCAGATACGCAGTATTTT
TRBJ2-2,TRBV29-1,.,TRBD1,CSAEQGSGELFF,TGCAGCGCCGAACAGGGGAGCGGGGAGCTGTTTTTT
TRBJ1-4,TRBV2,.,TRBD1,CASSVYRGGNEELFF,TGTGCCAGCAGTGTATACAGGGGGGGTAATGAAGAACTGTTTTTT
TRBJ2-7,TRBV20-1,.,.,CSARTTSTYEQYF,TGCAGTGCAAGGACTACTAGTACCTACGAGCAGTACTTC
TRBJ2-3,TRBV9,.,TRBD2,CASSGLAGDVDGTQYF,TGTGCCAGCAGCGGACTAGCGGGGGACGTGGATGGTACGCAGTATTTT
TRBJ1-5,TRBV19,.,TRBD1,CASSSTGEARGHF,TGTGCCAGTAGTAGTACAGGGGAGGCTAGAGGGCATTTT
TRBJ1-2,TRBV12-3/TRBV12-4,many,TRBD1,CASGTAGTGFYGYTF,TGTGCCAGCGGGACTGCCGGGACAGGGTTCTATGGCTACACCTTC
TRBJ1-1,TRBV20-1,.,.,CSARGPGTRDAEAFF,TGCAGTGCTAGAGGTCCGGGAACTCGGGACGCTGAAGCTTTCTTT
TRBJ1-2,TRBV24-1,.,.,CATSPGADWRKGYTF,TGTGCCACCAGTCCGGGGGCCGATTGGAGAAAGGGCTACACCTTC